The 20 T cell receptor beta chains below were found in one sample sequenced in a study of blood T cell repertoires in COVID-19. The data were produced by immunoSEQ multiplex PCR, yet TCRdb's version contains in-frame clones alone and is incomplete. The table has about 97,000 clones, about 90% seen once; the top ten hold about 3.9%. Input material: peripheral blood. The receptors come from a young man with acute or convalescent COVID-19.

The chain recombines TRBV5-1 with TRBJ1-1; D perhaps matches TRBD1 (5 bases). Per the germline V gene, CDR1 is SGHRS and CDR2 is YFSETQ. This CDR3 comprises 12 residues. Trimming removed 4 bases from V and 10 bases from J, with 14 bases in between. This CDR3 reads CASSGGLRRAFF. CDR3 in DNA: TGCGCCAGCAGCGGGGGACTCCGTAGAGCTTTCTTT. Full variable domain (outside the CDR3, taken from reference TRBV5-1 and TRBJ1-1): KAGVTQTPRYLIKTRGQQVTLSCSPISGHRSVSWYQQTPGQGLQFLFEYFSETQRNKGNFPGRFSGRQFSNSRSEMNVSTLELGDSALYLCASSGGLRRAFFGQGTRLTVV.

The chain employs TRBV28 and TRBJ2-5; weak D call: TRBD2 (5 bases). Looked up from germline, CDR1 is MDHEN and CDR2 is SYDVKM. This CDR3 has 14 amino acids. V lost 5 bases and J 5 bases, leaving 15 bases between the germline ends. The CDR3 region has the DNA TGTGCCAGCAGTCTAGGAGGATTGTCGGAGACCCAGTACTTC. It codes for CASSLGGLSETQYF.

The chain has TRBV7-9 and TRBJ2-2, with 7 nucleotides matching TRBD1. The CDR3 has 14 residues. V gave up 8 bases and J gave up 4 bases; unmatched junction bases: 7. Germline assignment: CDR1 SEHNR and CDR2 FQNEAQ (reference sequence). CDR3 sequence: CASLRGSGTGELFF. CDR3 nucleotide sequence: TGTGCCAGCCTCAGGGGGTCCGGCACCGGGGAGCTGTTTTTT.

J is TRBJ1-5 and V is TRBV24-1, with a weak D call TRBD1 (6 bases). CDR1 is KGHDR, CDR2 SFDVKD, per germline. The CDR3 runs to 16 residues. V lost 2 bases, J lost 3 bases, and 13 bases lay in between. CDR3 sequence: CATSDSRDTYNQPQHF. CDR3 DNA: TGTGCCACCAGTGATTCCCGGGACACCTACAATCAGCCCCAGCATTTT.

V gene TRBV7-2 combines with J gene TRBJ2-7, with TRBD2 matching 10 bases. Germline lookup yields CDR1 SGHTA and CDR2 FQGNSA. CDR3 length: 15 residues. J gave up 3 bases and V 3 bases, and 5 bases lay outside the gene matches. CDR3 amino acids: CASSFQVAGGYEQYF. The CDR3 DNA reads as TGTGCCAGCAGCTTCCAAGTAGCGGGAGGCTACGAGCAGTACTTC.

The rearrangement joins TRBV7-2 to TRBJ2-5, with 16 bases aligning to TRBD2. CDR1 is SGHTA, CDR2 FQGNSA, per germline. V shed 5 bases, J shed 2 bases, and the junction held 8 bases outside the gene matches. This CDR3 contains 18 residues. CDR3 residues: CASSPGTSGRAEQETQYF. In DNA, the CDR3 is TGTGCCAGCAGCCCGGGGACTAGCGGGAGGGCCGAACAAGAGACCCAGTACTTC.

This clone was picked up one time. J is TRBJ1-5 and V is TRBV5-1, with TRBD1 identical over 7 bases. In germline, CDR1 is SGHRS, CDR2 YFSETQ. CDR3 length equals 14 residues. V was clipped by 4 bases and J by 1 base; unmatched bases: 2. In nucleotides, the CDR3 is TGCGCCAGCAGCCCGGGACAGAGCAATCAGCCCCAGCATTTT. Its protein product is CASSPGQSNQPQHF.

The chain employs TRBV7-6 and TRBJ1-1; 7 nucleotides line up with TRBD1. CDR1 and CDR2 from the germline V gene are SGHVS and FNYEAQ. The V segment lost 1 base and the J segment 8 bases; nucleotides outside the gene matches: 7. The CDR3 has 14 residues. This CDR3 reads CASSLGDRTTEAFF. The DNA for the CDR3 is TGTGCCAGCAGCTTAGGGGACAGAACAACGGAAGCTTTCTTT.

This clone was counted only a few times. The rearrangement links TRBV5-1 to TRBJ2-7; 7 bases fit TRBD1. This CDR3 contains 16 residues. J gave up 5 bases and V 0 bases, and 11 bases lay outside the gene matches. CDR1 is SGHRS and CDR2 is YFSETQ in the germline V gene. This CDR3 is CASSLGQGVTRNEQYF. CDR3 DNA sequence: TGCGCCAGCAGCTTGGGGCAGGGGGTAACGAGGAACGAGCAGTACTTC.

As DNA, the CDR3 is TGTGCCAGCAGTGAAGACAGGGGGCGAGAAAAACTGTTTTTT. As protein: CASSEDRGREKLFF. The chain employs TRBV2 and TRBJ1-4; 9 nucleotides match TRBD1. V lost 1 base and J lost 8; bases outside the gene matches: 2. Germline V CDR1 and CDR2: SNHLY, FYNNEI. The CDR3 consists of 14 residues. Based on the CDR3 plus reference TRBV2 and TRBJ1-4, the full variable domain is EPEVTQTPSHQVTQMGQEVILRCVPISNHLYFYWYRQILGQKVEFLVSFYNNEISEKSEIFDDQFSVERPDGSNFTLKIRSTKLEDSAMYFCASSEDRGREKLFFGSGTQLSVL.

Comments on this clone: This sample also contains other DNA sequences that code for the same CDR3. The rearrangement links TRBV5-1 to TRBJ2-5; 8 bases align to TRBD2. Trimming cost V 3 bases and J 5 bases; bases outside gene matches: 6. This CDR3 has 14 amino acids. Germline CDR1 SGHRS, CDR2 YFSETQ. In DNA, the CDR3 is TGCGCCAGCAGCTCTCGGGGGGGGGAGGAGACCCAGTACTTC. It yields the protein CASSSRGGEETQYF.

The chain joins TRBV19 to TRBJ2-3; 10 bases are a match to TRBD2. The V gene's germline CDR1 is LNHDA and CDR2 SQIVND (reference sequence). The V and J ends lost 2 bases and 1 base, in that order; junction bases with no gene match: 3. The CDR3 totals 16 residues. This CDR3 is CASSIKAGGGTDTQYF. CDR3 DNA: TGTGCCAGTAGTATAAAAGCGGGAGGGGGCACAGATACGCAGTATTTT.

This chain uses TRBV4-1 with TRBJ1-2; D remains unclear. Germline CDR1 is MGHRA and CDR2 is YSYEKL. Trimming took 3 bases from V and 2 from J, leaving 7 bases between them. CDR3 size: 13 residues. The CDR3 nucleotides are TGCGCCAGCAGCCACTCGGGGAACTATGGCTACACCTTC. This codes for CASSHSGNYGYTF.

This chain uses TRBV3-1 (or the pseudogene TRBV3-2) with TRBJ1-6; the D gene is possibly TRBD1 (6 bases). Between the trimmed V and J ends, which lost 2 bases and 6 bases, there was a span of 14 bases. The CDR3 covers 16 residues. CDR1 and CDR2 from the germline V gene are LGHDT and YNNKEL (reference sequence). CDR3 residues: CASSQLRGPLNSPLHF. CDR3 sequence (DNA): TGTGCCAGCAGCCAACTCAGGGGCCCCCTTAATTCACCCCTCCACTTT.

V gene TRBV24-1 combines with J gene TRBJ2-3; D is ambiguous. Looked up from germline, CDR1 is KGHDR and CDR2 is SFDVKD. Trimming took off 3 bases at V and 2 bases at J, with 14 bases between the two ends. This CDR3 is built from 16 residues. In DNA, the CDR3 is TGTGCCACCAGTGATAGAACGGCAGGTTTCACAGATACGCAGTATTTT. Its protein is CATSDRTAGFTDTQYF.

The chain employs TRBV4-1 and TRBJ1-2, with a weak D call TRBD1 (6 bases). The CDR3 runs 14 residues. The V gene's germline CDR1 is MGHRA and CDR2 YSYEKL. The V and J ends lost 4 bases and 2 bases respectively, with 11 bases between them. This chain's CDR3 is CASSLRGGNYGYTF. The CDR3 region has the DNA TGCGCCAGCAGCCTAAGGGGGGGCAACTATGGCTACACCTTC.

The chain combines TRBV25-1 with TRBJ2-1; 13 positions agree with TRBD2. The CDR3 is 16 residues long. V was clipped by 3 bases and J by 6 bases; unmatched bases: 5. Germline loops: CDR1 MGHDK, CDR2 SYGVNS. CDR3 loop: CASSDILAGGPNEQFF. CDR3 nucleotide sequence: TGTGCCAGCAGTGATATACTAGCGGGAGGGCCCAATGAGCAGTTCTTC.

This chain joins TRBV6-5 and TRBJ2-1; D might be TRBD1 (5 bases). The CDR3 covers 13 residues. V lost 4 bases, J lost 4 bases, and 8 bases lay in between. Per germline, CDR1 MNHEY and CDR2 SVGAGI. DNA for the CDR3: TGTGCCAGCAGTTCGGCAGGGTACAATGAGCAGTTCTTC. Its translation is CASSSAGYNEQFF.

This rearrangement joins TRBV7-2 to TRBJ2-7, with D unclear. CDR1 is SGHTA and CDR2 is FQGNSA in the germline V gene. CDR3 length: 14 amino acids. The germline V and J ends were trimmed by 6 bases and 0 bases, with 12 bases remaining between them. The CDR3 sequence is CASSPDWSSYEQYF. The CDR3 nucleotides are TGTGCCAGCAGTCCAGACTGGAGCTCCTACGAGCAGTACTTC.

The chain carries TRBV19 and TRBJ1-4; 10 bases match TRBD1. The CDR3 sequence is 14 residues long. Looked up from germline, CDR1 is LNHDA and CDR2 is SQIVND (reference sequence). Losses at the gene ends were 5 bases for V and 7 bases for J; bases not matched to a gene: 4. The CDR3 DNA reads TGTGCCAGTAGTGATGACAGGGGGCTTGAAAAACTGTTTTTT. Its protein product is CASSDDRGLEKLFF.